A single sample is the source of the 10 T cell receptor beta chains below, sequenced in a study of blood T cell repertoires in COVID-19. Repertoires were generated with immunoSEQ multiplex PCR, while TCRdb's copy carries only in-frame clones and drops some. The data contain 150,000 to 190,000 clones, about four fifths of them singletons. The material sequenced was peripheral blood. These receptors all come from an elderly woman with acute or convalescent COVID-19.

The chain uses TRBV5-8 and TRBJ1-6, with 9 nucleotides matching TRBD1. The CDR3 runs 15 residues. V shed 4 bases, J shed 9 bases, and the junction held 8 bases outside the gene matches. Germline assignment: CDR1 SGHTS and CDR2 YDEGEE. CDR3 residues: CASSHRDRVASPLHF. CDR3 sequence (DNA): TGTGCCAGCAGCCACCGGGACAGGGTGGCTTCACCCCTCCACTTT.

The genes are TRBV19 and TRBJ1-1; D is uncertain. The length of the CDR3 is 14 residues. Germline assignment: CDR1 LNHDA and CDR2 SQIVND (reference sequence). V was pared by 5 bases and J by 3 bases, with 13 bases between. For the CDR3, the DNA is TGTGCCAGTAGTTCGGCTATTCGGGACACTGAAGCTTTCTTT. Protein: CASSSAIRDTEAFF.

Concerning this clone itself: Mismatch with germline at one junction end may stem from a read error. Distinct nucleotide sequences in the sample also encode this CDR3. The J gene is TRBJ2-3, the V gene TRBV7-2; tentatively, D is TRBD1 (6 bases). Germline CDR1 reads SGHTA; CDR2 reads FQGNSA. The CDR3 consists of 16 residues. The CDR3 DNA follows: TGTGCCAGTAGCTTAGAAGGGGGTCCCCGGGGAGATACGCAGTATTTT. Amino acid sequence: CASSLEGGPRGDTQYF.

The CDR3 here is CASSQNRAGYTF. CDR3 DNA: TGTGCCAGCAGCCAAAACAGGGCCGGCTACACCTTC. The V call is TRBV3-1 (or the pseudogene TRBV3-2), the J call TRBJ1-2, with D possibly TRBD1 on 6 matching bases. Germline V gene data show CDR1 as LGHDT and CDR2 as YNNKEL (reference sequence). With 2 bases removed from V and 8 bases from J, the gap between germline ends came to 9 bases. This CDR3 comprises 12 residues.

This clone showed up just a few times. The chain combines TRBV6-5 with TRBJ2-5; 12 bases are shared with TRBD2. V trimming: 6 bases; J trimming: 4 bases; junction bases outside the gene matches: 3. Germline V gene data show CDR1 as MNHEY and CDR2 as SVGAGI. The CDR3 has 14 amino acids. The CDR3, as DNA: TGTGCCAGCAGCTCGGGACTAGCGGGAGAGACCCAGTACTTC. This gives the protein CASSSGLAGETQYF.

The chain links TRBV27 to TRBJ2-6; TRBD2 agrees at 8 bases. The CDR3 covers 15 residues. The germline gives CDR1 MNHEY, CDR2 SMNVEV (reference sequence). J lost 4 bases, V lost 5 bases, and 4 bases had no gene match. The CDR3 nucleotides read TGTGCCAGCAGTCCGGGAGGGCTCGGGGCCAACGTCCTGACTTTC. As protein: CASSPGGLGANVLTF.

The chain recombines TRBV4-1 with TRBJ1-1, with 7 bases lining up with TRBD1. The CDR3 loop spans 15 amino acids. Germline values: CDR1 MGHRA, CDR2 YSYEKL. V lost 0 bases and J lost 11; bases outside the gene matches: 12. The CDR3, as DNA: TGCGCCAGCAGCCAAGATTGGGGGGCGACAGGGAGGGCTTTCTTT. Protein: CASSQDWGATGRAFF.

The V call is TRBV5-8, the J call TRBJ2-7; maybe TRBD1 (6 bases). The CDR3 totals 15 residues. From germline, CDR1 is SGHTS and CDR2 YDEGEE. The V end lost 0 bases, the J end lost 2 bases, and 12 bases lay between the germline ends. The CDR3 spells CASSLAEQGTYEQYF. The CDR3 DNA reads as TGTGCCAGCAGCTTGGCGGAACAGGGAACCTACGAGCAGTACTTC.

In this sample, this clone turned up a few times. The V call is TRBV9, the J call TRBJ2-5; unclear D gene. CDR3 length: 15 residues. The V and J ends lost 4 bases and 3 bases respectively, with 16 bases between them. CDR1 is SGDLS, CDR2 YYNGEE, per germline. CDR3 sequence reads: CASSISPQEKETQYF. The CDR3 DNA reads TGTGCCAGCAGCATAAGCCCCCAAGAGAAAGAGACCCAGTACTTC.

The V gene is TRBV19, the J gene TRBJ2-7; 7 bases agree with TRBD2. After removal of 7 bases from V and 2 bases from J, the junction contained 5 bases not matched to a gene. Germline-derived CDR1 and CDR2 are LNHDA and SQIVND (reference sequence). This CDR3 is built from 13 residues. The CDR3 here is CASNNGGTYEQYF. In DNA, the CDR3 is TGTGCCAGTAACAACGGGGGGACCTACGAGCAGTACTTC. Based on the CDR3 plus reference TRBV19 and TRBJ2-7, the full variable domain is DGGITQSPKYLFRKEGQNVTLSCEQNLNHDAMYWYRQDPGQGLRLIYYSQIVNDFQKGDIAEGYSVSREKKESFPLTVTSAQKNPTAFYLCASNNGGTYEQYFGPGTRLTVT.